This TCR beta chain appears in the sequencing data of a study of T-cell memory formation after mild COVID-19. Germline CDR1 and CDR2: LNHNV and YYDKDF (reference sequence). The CDR3 covers 14 residues. The trim removed 3 bases at V and 7 bases at J, leaving 1 base unmatched. TCRdb re-called the 5' RACE reads through MiXCR, storing one row per CDR3 protein. This sample has fewer than 95,000 distinct CDR3 sequences; about 13% occur once, and the top ten carry about 25%. This receptor was obtained from an adult woman who had mild COVID-19 (a few samples of this study predate the infection). Cell type and time point are not known. The V gene is TRBV15, the J gene TRBJ1-6, with 9 bases fitting TRBD1. Source material: PBMCs or a T cell subset sorted from them (not recorded which). CDR3 DNA: TGTGCCACCAGCAGCGGGACAGGGAATTCACCCCTCCACTTT. Its translation: CATSSGTGNSPLHF.